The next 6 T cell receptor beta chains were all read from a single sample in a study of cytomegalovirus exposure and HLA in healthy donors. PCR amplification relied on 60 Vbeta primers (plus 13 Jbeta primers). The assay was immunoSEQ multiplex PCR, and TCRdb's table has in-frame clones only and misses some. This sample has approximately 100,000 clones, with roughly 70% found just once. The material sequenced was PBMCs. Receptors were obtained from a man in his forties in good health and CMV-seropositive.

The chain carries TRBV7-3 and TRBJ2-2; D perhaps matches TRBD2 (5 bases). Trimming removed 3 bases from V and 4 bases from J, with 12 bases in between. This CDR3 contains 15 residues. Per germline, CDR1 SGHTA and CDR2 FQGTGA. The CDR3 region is CASSFIEGSTGELFF. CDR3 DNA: TGTGCCAGCAGCTTTATTGAGGGATCCACCGGGGAGCTGTTTTTT.

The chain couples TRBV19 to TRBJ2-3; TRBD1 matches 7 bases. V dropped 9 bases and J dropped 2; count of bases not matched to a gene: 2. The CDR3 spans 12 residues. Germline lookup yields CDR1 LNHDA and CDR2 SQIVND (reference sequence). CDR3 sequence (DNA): TGTGCCAGCGGACAGGCCACAGATACGCAGTATTTT. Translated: CASGQATDTQYF.

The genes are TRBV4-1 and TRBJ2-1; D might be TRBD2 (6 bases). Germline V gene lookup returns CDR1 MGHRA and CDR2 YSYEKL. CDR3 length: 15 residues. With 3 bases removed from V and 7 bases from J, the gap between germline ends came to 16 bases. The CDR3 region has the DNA TGCGCCAGCAGCCAGAGTAGCGGAGTCCAAAATGAGCAGTTCTTC. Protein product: CASSQSSGVQNEQFF.

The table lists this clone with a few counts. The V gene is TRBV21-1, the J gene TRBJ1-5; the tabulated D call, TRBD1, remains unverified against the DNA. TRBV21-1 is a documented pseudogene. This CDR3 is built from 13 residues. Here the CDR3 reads CAGLTGGNQPQHF. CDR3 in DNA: TGTGCCGGGTTAACAGGGGGCAATCAGCCCCAGCATTTT.

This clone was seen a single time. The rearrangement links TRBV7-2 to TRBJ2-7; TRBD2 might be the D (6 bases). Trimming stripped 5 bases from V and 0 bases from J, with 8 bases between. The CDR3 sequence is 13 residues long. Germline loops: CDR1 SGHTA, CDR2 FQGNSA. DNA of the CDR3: TGTGCCAGCAGCCGGGACTTCTCCTACGAGCAGTACTTC. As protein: CASSRDFSYEQYF.

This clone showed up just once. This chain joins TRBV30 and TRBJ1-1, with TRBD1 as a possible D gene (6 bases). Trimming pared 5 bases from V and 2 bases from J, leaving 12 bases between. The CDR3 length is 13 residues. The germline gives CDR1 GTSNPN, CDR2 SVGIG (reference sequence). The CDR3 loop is CAWVTGNNTEAFF. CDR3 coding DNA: TGTGCCTGGGTCACAGGGAACAACACTGAAGCTTTCTTT. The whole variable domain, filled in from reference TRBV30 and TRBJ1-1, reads SQTIHQWPATLVQPVGSPLSLECTVEGTSNPNLYWYRQAAGRGLQLLFYSVGIGQISSEVPQNLSASRPQDRQFILSSKKLLLSDSGFYLCAWVTGNNTEAFFGQGTRLTVV.